The rows below give T cell receptor beta chains drawn from one sample of a study of blood T cell repertoires in COVID-19. Generated by immunoSEQ multiplex PCR, the TCRdb table keeps only in-frame clones and is missing some. Of 300,000 to 350,000 clones in the sample, nearly 90% are singletons; the top ten hold over 3.5%. Sequencing was done on a sample of PBMCs or T cells enriched from blood (not recorded which). The receptor source for this set is a woman between 18 and 29 years old with acute COVID-19. CDR3s include the opening cysteine and the closing phenylalanine or tryptophan. Each record gives: V gene, D gene, J gene, clone size, CDR3 DNA, CDR3 protein. The D gene is left open where the match is weak. The listing skips clone size in some rows; elsewhere it reads once, few, many or a size class.

TRBV3-1/TRBV3-2,TRBD1,TRBJ2-7,-,TGTGCCAGCAGCCAAGGGGACAGGGTCCCCTACGAGCAGTACTTC,CASSQGDRVPYEQYF
TRBV7-3,TRBD1,TRBJ2-5,many,TGTGCCAGCAGCTTAGGGACAGCTCCCTCGGAGACCCAGTACTTC,CASSLGTAPSETQYF
TRBV5-1,TRBD1,TRBJ2-3,once,TGCGCCAGCAGCTTGGCCGACGGGACAGGAGATACGCAGTATTTT,CASSLADGTGDTQYF
TRBV28,-,TRBJ1-1,-,TGTGCCAGCACACCCCAGTACATGAACACTGAAGCTTTCTTT,CASTPQYMNTEAFF
TRBV19,-,TRBJ1-6,-,TGTGCCAGTAACCCGGACTCGGGTAATTCACCCCTCCACTTT,CASNPDSGNSPLHF
TRBV27,TRBD2,TRBJ2-1,-,TGTGCCAGCAGTCCTAGGGTAGCGGGATCAGTCGATGAGCAGTTCTTC,CASSPRVAGSVDEQFF
TRBV27,TRBD2,TRBJ2-3,once,TGTGCCAGCAGTCCCCTGGGACTAGCGGACATCACAGATACGCAGTATTTT,CASSPLGLADITDTQYF
TRBV28,TRBD1,TRBJ1-4,-,TGTGCCAGCAGTCTCCGAGTAGGGGGCTATGTAAAACTGTTTTTT,CASSLRVGGYVKLFF
TRBV29-1,-,TRBJ1-2,-,TGCAGCGGGCAGGGTCTCCGGAATGGCTACACCTTC,CSGQGLRNGYTF
TRBV5-6,TRBD2,TRBJ2-1,-,TGTGCCAGCAGCTCGGGACTAGCGGGAGATGATGAGCAGTTCTTC,CASSSGLAGDDEQFF
TRBV10-2,-,TRBJ1-5,-,TGCGCCAGCACCGAGAGTCTCCACAATCAGCCCCAGCATTTT,CASTESLHNQPQHF
TRBV19,TRBD2,TRBJ2-7,-,TGTGCCAGTAGTGCGTCTAGCGGGGCTAGCTACGAGCAGTACTTC,CASSASSGASYEQYF
TRBV9,-,TRBJ2-3,-,TGTGCCAGCAGCTCACGACCCCCGACAGGGGAGGGCCCAGATACGCAGTATTTT,CASSSRPPTGEGPDTQYF
TRBV10-3,TRBD2,TRBJ2-7,-,TGTGCCATCAGTGGCTGGGAAAGCGGGAGCGGGTACGAGCAGTACTTC,CAISGWESGSGYEQYF
TRBV27,TRBD1,TRBJ1-2,-,TGTGCCAGCAGTCAGGGGTACAGGGGATATGGCTACACCTTC,CASSQGYRGYGYTF
TRBV10-1,-,TRBJ2-7,-,TGCGCCAGCAGTGATAACAGGGCAGGGGACGAGCAGTACTTC,CASSDNRAGDEQYF
TRBV7-6,-,TRBJ2-2,-,TGTGCCAGCAGCTCAAAGGTGCAGGGGAGAAGGGAGCTGTTTTTT,CASSSKVQGRRELFF
TRBV5-4,-,TRBJ1-2,-,TGTGCCAGCAGTTCGACAGGAAACTATGGCTACACCTTC,CASSSTGNYGYTF
TRBV6-6,TRBD1,TRBJ2-2,-,TGTGCCAGCAGCCAGGGACAGGGGGCTACCGGGGAGCTGTTTTTT,CASSQGQGATGELFF
TRBV18,TRBD2,TRBJ2-7,-,TGTGCCAGCTCACCACTCCCTAGCGGAAACTACGAGCAGTACTTC,CASSPLPSGNYEQYF
TRBV18,-,TRBJ1-1,-,TGTGCCAGCTCACCACAATGGGAGCCCGACGGGGAAGCTTTCTTT,CASSPQWEPDGEAFF
TRBV19,TRBD1,TRBJ2-2,-,TGTGCCAGCCGACAGGGGCCAGGGGAGCTGTTTTTT,CASRQGPGELFF
TRBV7-6,TRBD1,TRBJ1-2,-,TGTGCCAGCAGCCCCCCGGACAGGGAGTATGGCTACACCTTC,CASSPPDREYGYTF
TRBV2,-,TRBJ2-7,few,TGTGCCAGCAGTGAGGGCCCCTACGAGCAGTACTTC,CASSEGPYEQYF
TRBV5-1,-,TRBJ2-3,-,TGCGCCAGCAGCCGAGGGAGCACAGATACGCAGTATTTT,CASSRGSTDTQYF
TRBV5-1,-,TRBJ2-2,once,TGCGCCAGCAGCTTGCCCCGCCGTCCCCTTACCGGGAGCAATACCGGGGAGCTGTTTTTT,CASSLPRRPLTGSNTGELFF
TRBV28,-,TRBJ2-7,-,TGTGCCAGCAGTCTGAACAGGATCCGGGAGCAGTACTTC,CASSLNRIREQYF
TRBV5-6,TRBD2,TRBJ2-7,-,TGTGCCAGCAGCGTGACTAGCGGGAGGGTTAGAGAGCAGTACTTC,CASSVTSGRVREQYF
TRBV2,-,TRBJ2-5,-,TGTGCCAGCAGTGTCCCCCCGTACCAAGAGACCCAGTACTTC,CASSVPPYQETQYF
TRBV28,TRBD2,TRBJ2-1,once,TGTGCCAGCGGGACTAGCGGGAGGGGCGATGAGCAGTTCTTC,CASGTSGRGDEQFF
TRBV28,TRBD1,TRBJ1-5,-,TGTGCCAGCAGGCTCGACAGGGATCAGCCCCAGCATTTT,CASRLDRDQPQHF
TRBV7-2,TRBD1,TRBJ1-1,-,TGTGCCAGCAGCGAAAACCCAGGGGGCACTGAAGCTTTCTTT,CASSENPGGTEAFF
TRBV28,-,TRBJ2-7,once,TGTGCCAGCAGTTTAGGGGGGAGTGGCTACGAGCAGTACTTC,CASSLGGSGYEQYF
TRBV6-6,TRBD1,TRBJ2-7,-,TGTGCCAGCAGCCTCGGGACAGGGATTTACGAGCAGTACTTC,CASSLGTGIYEQYF
TRBV27,-,TRBJ2-1,-,TGTGCCAGCAGTTTATCCGTGAGCTCCTACAATGAGCAGTTCTTC,CASSLSVSSYNEQFF
TRBV7-7,-,TRBJ2-2,-,TGTGCTAGCAGCTTTGGAGGGATAAACACCGGGGAGCTGTTTTTT,CASSFGGINTGELFF
TRBV24-1,-,TRBJ1-5,-,TGTGCCACCAGTGACCCCGCAGTAAACAATCAGCCCCAGCATTTT,CATSDPAVNNQPQHF
TRBV7-2,-,TRBJ2-2,-,TGTGCCAGCAGCTTAGGCTCCAGCGCGAACACCGGGGAGCTGTTTTTT,CASSLGSSANTGELFF
TRBV7-2,TRBD1,TRBJ1-2,-,TGTGCCAGCAGCCCTGGACAGGGACACTATGGCTACACCTTC,CASSPGQGHYGYTF
TRBV24-1,TRBD2,TRBJ2-1,-,TGTGCCACCAGGAGCGGGAGGGGCTACAATGAGCAGTTCTTC,CATRSGRGYNEQFF
TRBV28,-,TRBJ1-2,-,TGTGCCAGCACCTGGTCGGGAGCCCGATCGATCTTAGATGGCTACACCTTC,CASTWSGARSILDGYTF
TRBV5-4,TRBD1,TRBJ1-2,-,TGTGCCAGCAGCCCCGGGACAGTGTTTAACTATGGCTACACCTTC,CASSPGTVFNYGYTF
TRBV28,TRBD2,TRBJ2-1,-,TGTGCCAGCAGTGAAGCGGGAGGCCCCTACAATGAGCAGTTCTTC,CASSEAGGPYNEQFF
TRBV7-3,TRBD2,TRBJ2-1,-,TGTGCCAGCAGCCCCTCCCGGCTAGCGGGGGACAATGAGCAGTTCTTC,CASSPSRLAGDNEQFF
TRBV7-6,TRBD1,TRBJ1-1,once,TGTGCCAGTAGGGGACAGATGAACACTGAAGCTTTCTTT,CASRGQMNTEAFF
TRBV27,-,TRBJ2-5,-,TGTGCCAGCAGTCTCAGACGACAGCTACAAGAGACCCAGTACTTC,CASSLRRQLQETQYF
TRBV28,TRBD1,TRBJ1-2,-,TGTGCCAGCAGTCTGGGGACAGGGGGCCAGCTCGGCTACACCTTC,CASSLGTGGQLGYTF
TRBV19,TRBD2,TRBJ2-5,-,TGTGCCAGTAGTACCCTAGCGGATCAAGAGACCCAGTACTTC,CASSTLADQETQYF
TRBV2,-,TRBJ1-5,-,TGTGCCACATCCTTAACAGAGACTAGTCAGCCCCAGCATTTT,CATSLTETSQPQHF
TRBV29-1,-,TRBJ1-1,-,TGCAGCGTTGCAGCAAGAGGAGTGAACACTGAAGCTTTCTTT,CSVAARGVNTEAFF
TRBV2,-,TRBJ1-3,-,TGTGCCAGCAGCTCCAGGGATTACTCTGGAAACACCATATATTTT,CASSSRDYSGNTIYF
TRBV30,-,TRBJ1-2,-,TGTGCCTGGAGTAGGGATGCGGGAGGCTACACCTTC,CAWSRDAGGYTF
TRBV6-5,-,TRBJ1-5,-,TGTGCCAGCAGCACCGGGCAGGGAAGCAATCAGCCCCAGCATTTT,CASSTGQGSNQPQHF